Listed below are T cell receptor beta chains from one sample, sequenced in a study of blood T cell repertoires in COVID-19. Libraries were prepared by immunoSEQ multiplex PCR; TCRdb keeps only in-frame clonotypes and omits some of them. The table records tens of thousands of clones, about nine tenths of them present only once. The sample was peripheral blood. The receptors come from a middle-aged man with acute or convalescent COVID-19. CDR3s include the opening cysteine and the closing phenylalanine or tryptophan. A D gene is named only where the DNA matches it firmly. Size is stated for part of the rows, as once, few or many counts, or as a class when the clone is expanded.

cdr3_length,v_call,d_call,clone_size,j_call,cdr3_nt,cdr3_aa
14,TRBV19,TRBD2,NA,TRBJ2-1,TGTGCCAGTAGTATTTTTCTAGCGGGGAATGAGCAGTTCTTC,CASSIFLAGNEQFF
15,TRBV5-6,NA,NA,TRBJ2-7,TGTGCCAGCAGCTTGGCTTATCAGTCAAACTACGAGCAGTACTTC,CASSLAYQSNYEQYF
11,TRBV12-3/TRBV12-4,NA,NA,TRBJ2-1,TGTGCCAGCAGTTTTCATGTTGAGCAGTTCTTC,CASSFHVEQFF
15,TRBV13,TRBD1,NA,TRBJ1-2,TGTGCCAGCAGCAGTATGGACAGGGGGCAATCTGGCTACACCTTC,CASSSMDRGQSGYTF
17,TRBV7-5,NA,NA,TRBJ2-7,TGTGTCAGAAGCTTAGTACGGGAGGGCCCTCCCCCCTACGAGCAGTACTTC,CVRSLVREGPPPYEQYF
14,TRBV11-3,TRBD1,once,TRBJ2-7,TGTGCCAGCAGCCCTTCGAGACAGGGCGACGAGCAGTACTTC,CASSPSRQGDEQYF
14,TRBV30,NA,NA,TRBJ2-5,TGTGCCTGGAGTACTCATGGGGGGAAAGAGACCCAGTACTTC,CAWSTHGGKETQYF
16,TRBV15,NA,NA,TRBJ2-1,TGTGCCACCCGGGAAGCGGTTCAAAGCTCCTACAATGAGCAGTTCTTC,CATREAVQSSYNEQFF
14,TRBV29-1,NA,NA,TRBJ2-5,TGCAGCGTTGAAGGTTTAGCGGACAAAGAGACCCAGTACTTC,CSVEGLADKETQYF
13,TRBV19,NA,NA,TRBJ1-1,TGTGCCAGCACACTGGAGGGCGACACTGAAGCTTTCTTT,CASTLEGDTEAFF
13,TRBV7-9,NA,few,TRBJ1-1,TGTGCCAGCAGCTTAGCCGGGAACACTGAAGCTTTCTTT,CASSLAGNTEAFF
14,TRBV5-4,TRBD1,once,TRBJ1-2,TGTGCCAGCAGCTTGGGGGACAGGGGGTTTGGCTACACCTTC,CASSLGDRGFGYTF
13,TRBV6-4,TRBD1,NA,TRBJ1-2,TGTGCCAGCGCCACCGGGACAGGCTATGGCTACACCTTC,CASATGTGYGYTF